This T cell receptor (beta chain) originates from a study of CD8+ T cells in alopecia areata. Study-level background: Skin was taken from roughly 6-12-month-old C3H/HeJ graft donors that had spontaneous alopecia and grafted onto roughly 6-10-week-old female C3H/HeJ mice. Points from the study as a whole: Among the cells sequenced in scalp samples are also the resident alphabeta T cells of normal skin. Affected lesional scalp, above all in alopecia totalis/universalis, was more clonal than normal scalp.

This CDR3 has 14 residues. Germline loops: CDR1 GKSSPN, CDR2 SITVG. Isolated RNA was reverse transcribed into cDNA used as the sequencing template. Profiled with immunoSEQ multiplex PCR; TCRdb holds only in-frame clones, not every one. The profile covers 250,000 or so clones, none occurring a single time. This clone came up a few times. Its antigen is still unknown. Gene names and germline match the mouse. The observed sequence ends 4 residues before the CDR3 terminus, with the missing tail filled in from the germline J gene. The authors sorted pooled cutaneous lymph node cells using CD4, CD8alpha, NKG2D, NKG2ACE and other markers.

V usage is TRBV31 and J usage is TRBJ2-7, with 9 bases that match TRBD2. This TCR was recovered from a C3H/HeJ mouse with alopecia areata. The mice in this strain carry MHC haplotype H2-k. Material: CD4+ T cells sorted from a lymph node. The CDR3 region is CAWSLGLGTYEQYF. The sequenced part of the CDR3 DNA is TGTGCCTGGAGTCTAGGACTGGGGACTTAT.